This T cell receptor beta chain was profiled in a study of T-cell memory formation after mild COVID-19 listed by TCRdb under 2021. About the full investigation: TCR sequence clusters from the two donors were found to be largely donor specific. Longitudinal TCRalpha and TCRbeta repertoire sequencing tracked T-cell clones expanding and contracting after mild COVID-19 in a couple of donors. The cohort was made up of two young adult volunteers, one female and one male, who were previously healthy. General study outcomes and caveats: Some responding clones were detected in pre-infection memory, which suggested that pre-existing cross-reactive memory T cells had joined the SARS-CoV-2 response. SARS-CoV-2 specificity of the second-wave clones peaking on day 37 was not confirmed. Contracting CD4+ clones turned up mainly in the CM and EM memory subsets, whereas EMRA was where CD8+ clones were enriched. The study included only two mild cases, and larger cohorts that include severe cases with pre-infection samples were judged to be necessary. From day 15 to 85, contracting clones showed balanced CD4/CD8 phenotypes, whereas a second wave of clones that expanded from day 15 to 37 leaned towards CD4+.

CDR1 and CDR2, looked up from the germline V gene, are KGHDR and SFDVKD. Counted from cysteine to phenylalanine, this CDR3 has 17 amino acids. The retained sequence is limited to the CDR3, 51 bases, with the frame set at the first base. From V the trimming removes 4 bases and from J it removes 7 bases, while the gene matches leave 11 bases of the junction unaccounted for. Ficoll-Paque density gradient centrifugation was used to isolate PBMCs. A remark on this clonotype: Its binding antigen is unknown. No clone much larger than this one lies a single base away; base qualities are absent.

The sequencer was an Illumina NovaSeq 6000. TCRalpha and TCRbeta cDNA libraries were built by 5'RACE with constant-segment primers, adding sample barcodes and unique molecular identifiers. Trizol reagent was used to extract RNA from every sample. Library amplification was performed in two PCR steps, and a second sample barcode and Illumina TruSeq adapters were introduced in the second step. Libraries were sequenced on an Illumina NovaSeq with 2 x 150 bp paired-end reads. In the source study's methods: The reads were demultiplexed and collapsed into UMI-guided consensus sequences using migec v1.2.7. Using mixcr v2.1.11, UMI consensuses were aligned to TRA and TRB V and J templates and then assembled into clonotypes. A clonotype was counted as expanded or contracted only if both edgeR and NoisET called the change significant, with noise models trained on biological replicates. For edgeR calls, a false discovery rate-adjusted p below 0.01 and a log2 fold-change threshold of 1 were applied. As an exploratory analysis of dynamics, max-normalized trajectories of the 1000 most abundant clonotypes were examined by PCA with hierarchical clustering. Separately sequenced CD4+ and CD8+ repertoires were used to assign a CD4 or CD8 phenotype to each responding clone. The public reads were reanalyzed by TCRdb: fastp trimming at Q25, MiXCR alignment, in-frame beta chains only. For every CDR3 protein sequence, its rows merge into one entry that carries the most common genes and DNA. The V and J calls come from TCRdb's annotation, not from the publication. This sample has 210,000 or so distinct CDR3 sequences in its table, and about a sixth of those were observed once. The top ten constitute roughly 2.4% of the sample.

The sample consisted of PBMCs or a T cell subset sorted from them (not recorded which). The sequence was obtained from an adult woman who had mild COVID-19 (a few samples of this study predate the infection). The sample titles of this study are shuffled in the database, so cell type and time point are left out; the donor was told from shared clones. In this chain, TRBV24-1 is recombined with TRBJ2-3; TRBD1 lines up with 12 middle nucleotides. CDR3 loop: CATSDPSPGQGANTQYF. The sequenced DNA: TGTGCCACCAGTGACCCGTCCCCGGGACAGGGGGCGAATACGCAGTATTTT.